The present TCR beta chain was sequenced within a study of technical replicates of blood from several donors. The data were produced by immunoSEQ multiplex PCR, yet TCRdb's version contains in-frame clones alone and is incomplete. This sample has some 64,000 clones, with approximately 83% found just once. Trimming took 0 bases from V and 4 from J, leaving 10 bases between them. This CDR3 spans 15 amino acids. Germline V gene data show CDR1 as LGHNA and CDR2 as YSLEER. Specimen: PBMCs. The chain links TRBV4-3 to TRBJ1-3, with D tentatively TRBD1 (6 bases). The clonotype comes from a human donor in good health. Some clones in this sample may be carry-over from other donors' samples. This chain's CDR3 is CASSQDKGEGNTIYF. The CDR3 coding sequence is TGCGCCAGCAGCCAAGACAAGGGGGAGGGAAACACCATATATTTT.